These T cell receptor beta chains were read from a single sample in a study of OX40 agonist ivuxolimab in advanced cancers. TCRdb keeps only in-frame clones here, not all; method: immunoSEQ multiplex PCR. The sample has 100,000 or so clones; 70% to 90% are singletons. Sample: CD4+ or CD8+ T cells sorted from blood, taken in a trial of the OX40 agonist ivuxolimab. The origin of the receptors is an adult with an advanced solid tumor such as melanoma, head and neck, liver or kidney cancer. CDR3s include the opening cysteine and the closing phenylalanine or tryptophan.

V	CDR3
TRBV30	CAWSVGGRFEQFF
TRBV27	CASSRQGASTDTQYF
TRBV5-5	CASSGRGRGTEAFF
TRBV7-8	CASSLVATSSYNEQFF
TRBV7-9	CASSSTGAAYGYTF
TRBV28	CASSYPLYRTLTNNEQFF
TRBV5-6	CASSLVGRGYADTGELFF
TRBV6-1	CAVTGYTEAFF
TRBV28	CASSFDFSYNEQFF
TRBV6-5	CASSYLAMNTEAFF
TRBV5-1	CASSLDGSWADTQYF